Below, 23 T cell receptor beta chains from the same sample are listed, as sequenced in a study of cytomegalovirus exposure and HLA in healthy donors. PCR primers comprised 60 Vbeta and 13 Jbeta primers. Measured with immunoSEQ multiplex PCR; TCRdb has only the in-frame clones, and not every one. The data show about 60,000 clones, with under 85% seen just once and just under 3% held by the top ten. Sequences were obtained from PBMCs. The receptors were sampled from a woman in her twenties or thirties in good health and CMV-seronegative.

This clone was seen a few times. This chain links TRBV6-5 with TRBJ1-1; TRBD1 might be the D (6 bases). V lost 2 bases and J lost 4, with 14 bases in between. The CDR3 length is 15 residues. CDR1 is MNHEY, CDR2 SVGAGI, per germline. The CDR3 DNA is TGTGCCAGCAGTTACACCCAGACAGGAATCACTGAAGCTTTCTTT. Translating gives CASSYTQTGITEAFF.

This rearrangement joins TRBV7-2 to TRBJ1-2; D not certain. V was cut by 1 base and J by 8 bases, with 11 bases left in between. From germline, CDR1 is SGHTA and CDR2 FQGNSA. This CDR3 comprises 13 residues. CDR3 sequence: CASSLGEKVGYTF. As DNA, the CDR3 is TGTGCCAGCAGCTTAGGGGAGAAGGTGGGCTACACCTTC.

The CDR3 DNA reads TGTGCCAGCTCACTTGGACAGGGGATGATTAATCAGCCCCAGCATTTT. Encoded protein: CASSLGQGMINQPQHF. V is TRBV18 and J is TRBJ1-5; 9 nucleotides line up with TRBD1. CDR3 length: 16 amino acids. The V and J ends lost 4 bases and 4 bases, in that order; junction bases with no gene match: 8. Germline lookup yields CDR1 KGHSH and CDR2 LQKENI. Full variable domain (remainder filled in from reference TRBV18 and TRBJ1-5): NAGVMQNPRHLVRRRGQEARLRCSPMKGHSHVYWYRQLPEEGLKFMVYLQKENIIDESGMPKERFSAEFPKEGPSILRIQQVVRGDSAAYFCASSLGQGMINQPQHFGDGTRLSIL.

The V gene is TRBV27, the J gene TRBJ1-2; TRBD1 is a possible D gene (5 bases). The CDR3 spans 15 residues. Germline V gene lookup returns CDR1 MNHEY and CDR2 SMNVEV (reference sequence). Trimming took off 0 bases at V and 5 bases at J, with 13 bases between the two ends. CDR3 sequence (DNA): TGTGCCAGCAGTTTATCGCAGGGATATCAGTATGGCTACACCTTC. Amino acids: CASSLSQGYQYGYTF.

This CDR3 is CASSYAPTGGGETQYF. CDR3 nucleotide sequence: TGTGCCAGCAGTTACGCCCCGACAGGGGGCGGGGAGACCCAGTACTTC. The chain recombines TRBV6-5 with TRBJ2-5, with 10 bases matching TRBD1. The V and J ends lost 2 bases and 5 bases, in that order; junction bases with no gene match: 8. Germline CDR1 and CDR2: MNHEY and SVGAGI. This CDR3 contains 16 residues.

The chain uses TRBV7-9 and TRBJ2-7; D may be TRBD2 (5 bases). The CDR3 is 12 residues long. V was cut by 3 bases and J by 5 bases, with 8 bases left in between. Germline CDR1 is SEHNR and CDR2 is FQNEAQ (reference sequence). CDR3 amino acids: CASSFGRDEQYV. As DNA, the CDR3 is TGTGCCAGCAGCTTTGGGAGAGACGAGCAGTACGTC.

The chain joins TRBV7-9 to TRBJ2-1; D might be TRBD1 (6 bases). Deletions cut 6 bases from V and 7 bases from J, with 13 bases between. Germline-derived CDR1 and CDR2 are SEHNR and FQNEAQ (reference sequence). The CDR3 covers 13 residues. CDR3 region: CASRSTTGNEQFF. DNA for the CDR3: TGTGCCAGCAGATCCACTACAGGGAATGAGCAGTTCTTC.

The chain recombines TRBV6-5 with TRBJ1-3; D is possibly TRBD1 (5 bases). Germline CDR1 MNHEY, CDR2 SVGAGI. V gave up 5 bases and J gave up 8 bases, with 10 bases separating them. This CDR3 region has 12 residues. Here the CDR3 reads CASSPGSHTIYF. In nucleotides, the CDR3 is TGTGCCAGCAGTCCAGGGTCCCACACCATATATTTT.

J is TRBJ2-1 and V is TRBV15; no clear D. The germline V gene encodes CDR1 LNHNV and CDR2 YYDKDF (reference sequence). Deletions cut 0 bases from V and 1 base from J, with 10 bases between. The CDR3 loop spans 16 amino acids. The DNA of the CDR3 is TGTGCCACCAGCAGAGATCGGGTAGAGTCCTACAATGAGCAGTTCTTC. Translating it yields CATSRDRVESYNEQFF.

The chain uses TRBV7-9 and TRBJ2-5; D is possibly TRBD2 (5 bases). CDR3 size: 15 residues. Trimming took 5 bases from V and 4 from J, leaving 17 bases between them. Germline CDR1 is SEHNR and CDR2 is FQNEAQ (reference sequence). The chain's CDR3 is CASSPEEGSGETQYF. The CDR3 DNA is TGTGCCAGCAGCCCCGAGGAAGGGAGTGGAGAGACCCAGTACTTC.

The chain recombines TRBV12-5 with TRBJ2-1, with a possible D match to TRBD2 (5 bases). Germline assignment: CDR1 LGHNT and CDR2 FRNRAP. The CDR3 has 13 residues. The V end lost 7 bases, the J end lost 1 base, and 8 bases lay between the germline ends. Here the CDR3 reads CASAGKSYNEQFF. The CDR3 region has the DNA TGTGCTAGTGCGGGGAAATCCTACAATGAGCAGTTCTTC.

Note on this clone: Its ends do not fully match the called genes, so a read error is possible. The J gene is TRBJ1-1, the V gene TRBV30; the D is unclear. CDR3 length: 14 amino acids. Germline V gene sequence: CDR1 GTSNPN, CDR2 SVGIG (reference sequence). DNA of the CDR3: TGTGCCTGGGGGGTAGGGAGGGTGAAAACTGAAGCTTTCTTT. It translates to CAWGVGRVKTEAFF. The variable domain in full, with the rest retrieved from reference TRBV30 and TRBJ1-1, is SQTIHQWPATLVQPVGSPLSLECTVEGTSNPNLYWYRQAAGRGLQLLFYSVGIGQISSEVPQNLSASRPQDRQFILSSKKLLLSDSGFYLCAWGVGRVKTEAFFGQGTRLTVV.

The chain couples TRBV30 to TRBJ2-2, with 8 bases lining up with TRBD1. Trimming removed 3 bases from V and 2 bases from J; junction bases left unmatched: 8. CDR3 size: 16 residues. Germline V gene sequence: CDR1 GTSNPN, CDR2 SVGIG (reference sequence). Here the CDR3 DNA reads TGTGCCTGGAGGAGGAAAACAGGGGGAAACACCGGGGAGCTGTTTTTT. Residues: CAWRRKTGGNTGELFF.

The V gene is TRBV30, the J gene TRBJ1-5; TRBD1 aligns across 8 bases. J lost 6 bases, V lost 5 bases, and 9 bases had no gene match. Germline V gene lookup returns CDR1 GTSNPN and CDR2 SVGIG (reference sequence). The CDR3 covers 14 residues. The CDR3 loop is CAWAEGRGLQPQHF. The CDR3 DNA reads TGTGCCTGGGCCGAAGGCAGGGGGCTTCAGCCCCAGCATTTT. The variable domain in full, with the rest retrieved from reference TRBV30 and TRBJ1-5, is SQTIHQWPATLVQPVGSPLSLECTVEGTSNPNLYWYRQAAGRGLQLLFYSVGIGQISSEVPQNLSASRPQDRQFILSSKKLLLSDSGFYLCAWAEGRGLQPQHFGDGTRLSIL.

The chain combines TRBV6-1 with TRBJ1-2; TRBD1 agrees at 7 bases. In germline, CDR1 is MNHNS, CDR2 SASEGT. CDR3 size: 15 residues. J lost 1 base, V lost 3 bases, and 5 bases had no gene match. The CDR3 loop is CASSDGGGFNYGYTF. CDR3 sequence (DNA): TGTGCCAGCAGTGATGGAGGGGGCTTTAACTATGGCTACACCTTC.

The rearrangement joins TRBV11-2 to TRBJ2-3; 8 bases match TRBD1. The CDR3 is 16 residues long. Germline assignment: CDR1 SGHAT and CDR2 FQNNGV. The V and J ends lost 1 base and 6 bases, in that order; junction bases with no gene match: 9. For the CDR3, the DNA is TGTGCCAGCAGCTTAGGAGACAGGGGATCGTTGGATACGCAGTATTTT. Translation: CASSLGDRGSLDTQYF.

In this sample, this clone turned up a few times. V and J are TRBV6-5 and TRBJ1-2, with a possible D match to TRBD1 (6 bases). The CDR3 is 14 amino acids. The V and J ends lost 2 bases and 3 bases respectively, with 10 bases between them. Germline CDR1 MNHEY, CDR2 SVGAGI. The CDR3 DNA sequence: TGTGCCAGCAGTTACGACAGGCGAGACTATGGCTACACCTTC. Protein product: CASSYDRRDYGYTF.

This rearrangement joins TRBV4-3 to TRBJ1-1; a possible D gene is TRBD1 (5 bases). Germline assignment: CDR1 LGHNA and CDR2 YSLEER. Trimming took off 0 bases at V and 4 bases at J, with 9 bases between the two ends. This CDR3 has 14 residues. The CDR3 region has the DNA TGCGCCAGCAGCCAAGATCGGGGGAGCACTGAAGCTTTCTTT. Residues: CASSQDRGSTEAFF.

The CDR3 DNA reads as TGTGCCAGCAACCAGGGAGGGACCCTATACAATGAGCAGTTCTTC. Residues: CASNQGGTLYNEQFF. The rearrangement uses TRBV9 and TRBJ2-1, with TRBD2 matching over 7 bases. Per germline, CDR1 SGDLS and CDR2 YYNGEE. The length of the CDR3 is 15 residues. V lost 6 bases, J lost 4 bases, and 10 bases stayed unmatched.

This clone turned up a few times. The chain is built from TRBV23-1 and TRBJ1-1, with 11 nucleotides matching TRBD1. TRBV23-1 is placed among ORFs of uncertain function. V lost 0 bases, J lost 4 bases, and 1 base stayed unmatched. The CDR3 is 15 amino acids. The CDR3: CASSQSGTGGTEAFF. As DNA, the CDR3 is TGCGCCAGCAGTCAATCCGGGACAGGGGGCACTGAAGCTTTCTTT.

V usage is TRBV5-4 and J usage is TRBJ2-2; 7 bases are a match to TRBD2. Germline CDR1 is SGHNT and CDR2 is YYREEE (reference sequence). The CDR3 consists of 17 residues. V lost 5 bases to trimming and J lost 0 bases; unmatched junction nucleotides: 10. The CDR3: CASRIGTTAANTGELFF. The CDR3 region has the DNA TGTGCCAGCAGAATTGGGACTACCGCTGCGAACACCGGGGAGCTGTTTTTT.

The chain links TRBV5-4 to TRBJ1-1, with D possibly being TRBD1 (5 bases). Germline CDR1 SGHNT, CDR2 YYREEE (reference sequence). V shed 0 bases and J shed 1 base, with 10 bases lying between them. This CDR3 spans 15 amino acids. CDR3 loop: CASSLGVGANTEAFF. Here the CDR3 DNA reads TGTGCCAGCAGCTTGGGGGTTGGGGCGAACACTGAAGCTTTCTTT.

The table lists this clone with a few counts. The genes are TRBV19 and TRBJ1-5, with D possibly matching TRBD1 (6 bases). Germline loops: CDR1 LNHDA, CDR2 SQIVND (reference sequence). Between the trimmed V and J ends, which lost 6 bases and 4 bases, there was a span of 13 bases. The CDR3 has 14 amino acids. This CDR3 reads CASRQGRSNQPQHF. The CDR3 nucleotides are TGTGCCAGTAGACAGGGACGGTCTAATCAGCCCCAGCATTTT.